This T cell receptor beta chain is from a study of blood T cell repertoires in COVID-19. At the level of the study: Both acute and convalescent COVID-19 samples were obtained from the United States, Italy and Spain. The cDNA or gDNA used as material had been derived from T cells, B-cell-depleted T cells, or PBMCs.

V shed 6 bases and J shed 5 bases, with 9 bases lying between them. Germline V CDR1 and CDR2: MDHEN, SYDVKM. The CDR3 has 12 residues. In the study's own analysis: Amplified reference gene primers provided the basis for estimating nucleated cell counts. TCRdb's copy holds only in-frame clones and misses some; the assay was immunoSEQ multiplex PCR. Clonal size and the V and J genes are those of that table, whereas D and trimming came from the DNA. The table has about 160,000 clones, roughly 83% seen once; the top ten hold about 10%. V usage is TRBV28 and J usage is TRBJ2-3; D is uncertain. The TCR was taken from a woman older than 75 with active or convalescent COVID-19. Sequencing was performed on peripheral blood. The CDR3 loop is CASSTTRDTQYF. In nucleotides, the CDR3 is TGTGCCAGCAGCACCACACGAGATACGCAGTATTTT.